Sequencing of this T cell receptor (beta chain) was carried out in a study of blood T cells in healthy people across ages (dated by TCRdb to between 2015 and 2017). The study in broad terms: Template switching captured roughly one uniquely barcoded TCR beta cDNA molecule per two T cells in model experiments. Age-related changes in TCR beta repertoire diversity were measured in the study by deep sequencing normalized with unique cDNA molecular identifiers. The donors were split into four age groups: young (average about 15 years), middle-aged (roughly 40), aged (over 55) and long-lived (approximately 80). Donors of different ages were randomly distributed across sequencing lanes to avoid experimental bias. For two donors (one aged 18 to 29 and one aged 80 or older), the study analyzed two additional independent replicas of 1 million unique cDNA reads from the same blood draw. Overall study results and their limits: A strong correlation was found between observed TCR beta diversity and the percentage of naive T cells measured by flow cytometry. The CMV infection status of donors was not known, potentially confounding age-related changes in expanded clonotypes. Since profiling was done on bulk unsorted PBMCs, naive and antigen-experienced compartments could not be conclusively compared. Compared with the aged group, the long-lived group had more naive CD4+ T cells, fewer expanded clones and increased TCR diversity, suggesting age selection. Observed TCR beta diversity per million T cells fell roughly linearly with age, and a significant reduction was already apparent by age roughly 40. Total diversity estimates from one million sequenced T cells were considered lower bounds and underestimates.

Systemically healthy Caucasian individuals from Russia, over 30 in total and aged roughly 6 to 100 years, were included as donors. Each donor gave roughly 9 milliliters of peripheral blood, drawn into EDTA-treated Vacutainer tubes. PBMCs were isolated by Ficoll-Paque density-gradient centrifugation, with at least 7 million obtained per sample. Total RNA, at least 6 micrograms per sample, was extracted from PBMCs with Trizol reagent. For every donor, flow cytometry on a PBMC aliquot measured the percentage of naive CD45RAhigh/CD27high T cells. Receptor libraries were prepared by 5' RACE. This sample was sequenced with an Illumina HiSeq 2500. The second PCR ran for roughly 7 to 12 cycles and used a J-beta primer mix along with a sample-barcoded 5' primer. A unique molecular identifier was introduced onto each TCR beta cDNA molecule by a template-switch 5' adaptor carrying 12 random nucleotides. Each sample yielded at least 3 million CDR3-containing paired-end reads. First-strand cDNA was synthesized from all RNA with the Mint cDNA synthesis kit, primed by a TRBC-specific oligonucleotide. Following uracil-DNA glycosylase treatment, all cDNA underwent a first 18-cycle PCR with the universal primers M1SS and BC2_uni_R. In the original analysis: Normalization of each sample was performed by random selection of 1 million high-quality reads, each carrying a distinct molecular identifier. Reads with shared molecular identifiers were discarded instead of being binned into consensus sequences. CDR3 identification, clonotype clustering and error correction used MiTCR with a Q25 quality threshold and the strictest error-elimination algorithm. Lower-bound total TCR beta diversity was estimated with a nonparametric unseen species model using Euler transformation. TCRdb reran the public reads through fastp at Q25 and MiXCR, keeping productive beta chains. CDR3 protein sequences are deduplicated, and each keeps its most common genes and DNA. TCRdb assigned the V and J calls; the authors' analysis was not used. The sample table records about 670,000 distinct CDR3 sequences; roughly 41% of these occur just once. The top ten clones comprise 25% to 30% of the sample.

Counted from cysteine to phenylalanine, this CDR3 has 12 amino acids. Only CDR3 DNA is held: 36 bases, read in frame from base 1. Reading the germline V gene gives CDR1 SGHAT and CDR2 FQNNGV. V and J are truncated by 3 bases and 6 bases respectively, leaving an intervening sequence of 7 bases. This clonotype was seen a few times. Its antigen is unknown. No base qualities exist here, and no much larger clone lies one base off it. This TCR was recovered from a man older than 75 in good health. The chain was built from TRBV11-2 and TRBJ2-3, with the identity of the D gene unclear. The sequenced sample was blood. The bases read TGTGCCAGCAGCTTTCAAAGTGATACGCAGTATTTT. This yields the protein CASSFQSDTQYF.